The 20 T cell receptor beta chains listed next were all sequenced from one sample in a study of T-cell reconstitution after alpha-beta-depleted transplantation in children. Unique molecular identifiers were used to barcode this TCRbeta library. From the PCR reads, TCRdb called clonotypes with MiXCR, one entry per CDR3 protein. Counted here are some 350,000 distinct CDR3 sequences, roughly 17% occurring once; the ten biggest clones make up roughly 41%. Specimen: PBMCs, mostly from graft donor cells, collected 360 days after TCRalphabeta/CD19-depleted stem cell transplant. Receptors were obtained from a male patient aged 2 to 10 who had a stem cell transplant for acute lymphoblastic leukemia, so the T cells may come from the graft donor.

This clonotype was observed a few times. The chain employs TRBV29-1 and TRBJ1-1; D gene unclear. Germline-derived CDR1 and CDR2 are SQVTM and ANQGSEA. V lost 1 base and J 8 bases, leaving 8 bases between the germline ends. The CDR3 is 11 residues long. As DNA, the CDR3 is TGCAGCGTTGAAGGCGGTTTGGAAGCTTTCTTT. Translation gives CSVEGGLEAFF.

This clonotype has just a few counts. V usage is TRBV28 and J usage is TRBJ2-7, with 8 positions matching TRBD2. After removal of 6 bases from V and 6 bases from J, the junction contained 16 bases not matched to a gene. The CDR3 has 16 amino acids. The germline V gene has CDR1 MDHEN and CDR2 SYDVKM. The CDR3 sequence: CASSLQVAGMECEQYF. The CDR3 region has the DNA TGTGCCAGCAGCCTCCAGGTAGCGGGAATGGAGTGCGAGCAGTACTTC.

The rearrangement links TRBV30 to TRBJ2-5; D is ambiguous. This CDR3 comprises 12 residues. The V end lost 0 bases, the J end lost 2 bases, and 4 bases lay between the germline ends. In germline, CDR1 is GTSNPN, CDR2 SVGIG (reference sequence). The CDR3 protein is CAWSVRQETQYF. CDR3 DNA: TGTGCCTGGAGTGTACGACAAGAGACCCAGTACTTC.

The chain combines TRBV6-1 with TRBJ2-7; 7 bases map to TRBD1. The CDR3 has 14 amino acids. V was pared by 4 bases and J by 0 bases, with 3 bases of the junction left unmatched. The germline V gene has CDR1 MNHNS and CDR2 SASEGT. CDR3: CASSGQGISYEQYF. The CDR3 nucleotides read TGTGCCAGCAGTGGACAGGGAATCTCCTACGAGCAGTACTTC.

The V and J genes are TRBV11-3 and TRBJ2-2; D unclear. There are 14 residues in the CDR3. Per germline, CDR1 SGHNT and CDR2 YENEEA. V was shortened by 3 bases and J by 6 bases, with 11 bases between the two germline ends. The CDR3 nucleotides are TGTGCCAGCAGCTTTGAAGGGTTGGCCGGGGAGCTGTTTTTT. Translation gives CASSFEGLAGELFF.

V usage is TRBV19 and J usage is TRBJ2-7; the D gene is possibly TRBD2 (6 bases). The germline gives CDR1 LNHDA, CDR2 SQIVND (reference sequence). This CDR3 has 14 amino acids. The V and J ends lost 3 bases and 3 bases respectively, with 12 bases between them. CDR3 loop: CASSIRGLNYEQYF. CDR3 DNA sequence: TGTGCCAGTAGTATCCGGGGACTGAACTACGAGCAGTACTTC.

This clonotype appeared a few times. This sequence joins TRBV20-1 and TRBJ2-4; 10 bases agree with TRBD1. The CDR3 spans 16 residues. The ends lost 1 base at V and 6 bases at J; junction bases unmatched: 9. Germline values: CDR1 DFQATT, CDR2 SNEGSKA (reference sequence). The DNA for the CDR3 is TGCAGTGCTAGAGCCGGGACAGGGGTCGGGCTAAACATTCAGTACTTC. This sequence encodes CSARAGTGVGLNIQYF.

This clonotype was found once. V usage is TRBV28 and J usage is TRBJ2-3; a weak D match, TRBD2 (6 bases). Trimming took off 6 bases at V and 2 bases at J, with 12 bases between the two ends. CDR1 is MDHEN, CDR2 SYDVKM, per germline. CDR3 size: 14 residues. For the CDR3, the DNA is TGTGCCAGCAGCTCGGGACTGAACACAGATACGCAGTATTTT. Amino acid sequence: CASSSGLNTDTQYF.

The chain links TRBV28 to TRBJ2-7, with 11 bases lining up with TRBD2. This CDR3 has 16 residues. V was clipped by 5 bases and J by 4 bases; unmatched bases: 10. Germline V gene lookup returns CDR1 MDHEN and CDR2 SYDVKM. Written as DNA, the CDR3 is TGTGCCAGCAGTGCCCTCACTAGCGGGAGTTGGTACGAGCAGTACTTC. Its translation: CASSALTSGSWYEQYF.

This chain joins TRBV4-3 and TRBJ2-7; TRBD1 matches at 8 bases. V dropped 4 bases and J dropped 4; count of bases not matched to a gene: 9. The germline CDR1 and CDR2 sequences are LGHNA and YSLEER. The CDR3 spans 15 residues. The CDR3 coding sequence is TGCGCCAGCAGCCCGGGACAGGCGCCGTCGTACGAGCAGTACTTC. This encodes CASSPGQAPSYEQYF.

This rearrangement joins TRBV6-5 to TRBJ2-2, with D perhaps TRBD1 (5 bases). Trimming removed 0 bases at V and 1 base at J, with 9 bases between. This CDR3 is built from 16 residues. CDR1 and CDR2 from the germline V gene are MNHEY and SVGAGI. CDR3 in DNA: TGTGCCAGCAGTTACTCATGGCAGGGGAACACCGGGGAGCTGTTTTTT. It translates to CASSYSWQGNTGELFF.

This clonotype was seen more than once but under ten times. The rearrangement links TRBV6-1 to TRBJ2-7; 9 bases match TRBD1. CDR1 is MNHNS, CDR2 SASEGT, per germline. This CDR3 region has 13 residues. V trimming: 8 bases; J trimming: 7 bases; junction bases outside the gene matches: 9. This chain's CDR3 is CASRRTGEWEQYF. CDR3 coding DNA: TGTGCCAGCCGGAGGACAGGGGAGTGGGAGCAGTACTTC.

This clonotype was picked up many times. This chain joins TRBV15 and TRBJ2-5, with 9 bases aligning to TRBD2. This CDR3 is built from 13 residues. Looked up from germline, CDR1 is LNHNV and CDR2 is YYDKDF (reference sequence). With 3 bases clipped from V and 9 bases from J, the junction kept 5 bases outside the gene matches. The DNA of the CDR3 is TGTGCCACCAGCAGCGCTAGCGGGAAGTCCCAGTACTTC. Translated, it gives CATSSASGKSQYF.

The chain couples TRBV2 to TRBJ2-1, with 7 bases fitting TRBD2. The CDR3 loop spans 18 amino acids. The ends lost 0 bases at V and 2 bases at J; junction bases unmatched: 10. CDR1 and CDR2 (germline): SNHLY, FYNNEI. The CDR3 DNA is TGTGCCAGCAGTGAAGCGCGGGCTAGCGGACTAACCTACAATGAGCAGTTCTTC. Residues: CASSEARASGLTYNEQFF. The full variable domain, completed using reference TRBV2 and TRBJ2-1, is EPEVTQTPSHQVTQMGQEVILRCVPISNHLYFYWYRQILGQKVEFLVSFYNNEISEKSEIFDDQFSVERPDGSNFTLKIRSTKLEDSAMYFCASSEARASGLTYNEQFFGPGTRLTVL.

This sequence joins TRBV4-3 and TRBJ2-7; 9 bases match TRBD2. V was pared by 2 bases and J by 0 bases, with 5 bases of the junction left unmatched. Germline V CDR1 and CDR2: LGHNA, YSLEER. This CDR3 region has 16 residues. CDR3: CASSQYSGGSSYEQYF. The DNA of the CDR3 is TGCGCCAGCAGCCAATATAGCGGGGGAAGCTCCTACGAGCAGTACTTC.

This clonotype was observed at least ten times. This CDR3 reads CASSSITSVPSNQPQHF. CDR3 nucleotides: TGTGCCAGCAGCTCTATTACATCAGTCCCTAGCAATCAGCCCCAGCATTTT. The V call is TRBV7-8, the J call TRBJ1-5; D call uncertain. Germline V gene sequence: CDR1 SGHVS, CDR2 FQNEAQ. Trimming stripped 4 bases from V and 0 bases from J, with 16 bases between. The CDR3 totals 17 residues.

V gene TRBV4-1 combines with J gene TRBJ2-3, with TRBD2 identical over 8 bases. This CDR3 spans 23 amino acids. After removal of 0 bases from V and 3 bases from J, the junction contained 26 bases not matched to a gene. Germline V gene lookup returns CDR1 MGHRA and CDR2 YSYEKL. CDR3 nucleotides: TGCGCCAGCAGCCAAGATTGGAAGTTAAGAAGCGGGAGAACGCTCTTGGGGACAGATACGCAGTATTTT. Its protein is CASSQDWKLRSGRTLLGTDTQYF.

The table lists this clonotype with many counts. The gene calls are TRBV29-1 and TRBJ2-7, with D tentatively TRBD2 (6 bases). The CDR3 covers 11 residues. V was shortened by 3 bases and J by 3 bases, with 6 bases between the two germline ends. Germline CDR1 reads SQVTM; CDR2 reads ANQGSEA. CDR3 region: CSVERDYEQYF. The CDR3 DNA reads TGCAGCGTTGAGCGGGACTACGAGCAGTACTTC.

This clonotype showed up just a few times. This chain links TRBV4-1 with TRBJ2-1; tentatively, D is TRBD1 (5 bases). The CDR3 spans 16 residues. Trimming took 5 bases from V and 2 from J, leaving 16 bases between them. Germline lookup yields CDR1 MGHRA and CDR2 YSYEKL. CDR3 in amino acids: CASSYLGAGTYNEQFF. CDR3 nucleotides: TGCGCCAGCAGCTACCTTGGGGCAGGGACCTACAATGAGCAGTTCTTC.

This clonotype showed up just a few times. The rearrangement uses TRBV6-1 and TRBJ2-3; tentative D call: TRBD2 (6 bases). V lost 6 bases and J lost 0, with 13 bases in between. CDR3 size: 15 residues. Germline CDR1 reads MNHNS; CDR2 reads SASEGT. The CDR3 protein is CASRELAPSTDTQYF. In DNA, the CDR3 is TGTGCCAGCAGGGAACTAGCCCCTAGCACAGATACGCAGTATTTT.